This T cell receptor (beta chain) was retrieved from a study of response to subunit inactivated influenza vaccine. The CDR3 length is 17 residues. Trimming removed 1 base from V and 8 bases from J; junction bases left unmatched: 11. CDR1 is LGHDT and CDR2 is YNNKEL in the germline V gene (reference sequence). The table lists this clonotype with a few counts. Its specificity is unknown. In TCRdb, the RT-PCR reads were re-called with MiXCR into one record per CDR3 protein. The sample includes hundreds of thousands of distinct CDR3 sequences, about a sixth of them seen just once. Study-level findings and limits: Authors suggested that a seasonal influenza vaccination recruits few new T cells each time.

The TCR comes from a man between 45 and 60 years old who received an inactivated influenza vaccine. The rearrangement joins TRBV3-1 to TRBJ2-1, with TRBD2 matching over 10 bases. The sequenced sample was PBMCs from blood, obtained 12 days after vaccination. The CDR3 DNA follows: TGTGCCAGCAGCCAAGTTTTGTTAGCGGGAGGCCGACATGAGCAGTTCTTC. It specifies CASSQVLLAGGRHEQFF.